This T cell receptor beta chain came from a study of blood T cell repertoires in COVID-19. About the study: Samples taken during acute and convalescent COVID-19 were collected in the United States, Italy and Spain. PBMCs, B-cell-depleted T cells, or T cells were the source of the cDNA or gDNA that made up the material.

This clone was detected a few times. Trimming removed 0 bases at V and 4 bases at J, with 12 bases between. The CDR3 is 15 amino acids. Germline V CDR1 and CDR2: MNHNY, SVGAGI (reference sequence). Original processing notes: The assay estimated nucleated cells by amplifying reference gene primers. Here immunoSEQ multiplex PCR was the method, and the copy in TCRdb shows in-frame clones only, minus some. V, J and clone size derive from that table, while D and trimming were established from the DNA sequence. This sample has around 220,000 clones, with 65% to 90% found just once. This receptor was obtained from a man aged 50-59 years with acute or convalescent COVID-19. The sample taken for sequencing was peripheral blood. This rearrangement joins TRBV6-6 to TRBJ1-1; D unresolved. In nucleotides, the CDR3 is TGTGCCAGCAGTTACTCGGGCAGAATCGGCACTGAAGCTTTCTTT. Amino acids: CASSYSGRIGTEAFF.